A selection of T cell receptor beta chains follows, all from one sample in a study of cytomegalovirus exposure and HLA in healthy donors. TCRdb's table, derived via immunoSEQ multiplex PCR, lists solely in-frame clones and lacks some. The sample consists of about 160,000 clones, 80% to 85% of them appearing once. Input material: PBMCs. These receptors were obtained from a young man in good health and CMV-seronegative. Both conserved end residues are part of each CDR3. Fields, in order: CDR3 protein, V gene, J gene.

CDR3: CASSNPPGGGTEAFF
V: TRBV10-2
J: TRBJ1-1

CDR3: CATSRDRGGPYNEQFF
V: TRBV15
J: TRBJ2-1

CDR3: CSVEDRGSSGDNEQFF
V: TRBV29-1
J: TRBJ2-1

CDR3: CASSSRGAEKLFF
V: TRBV7-2
J: TRBJ1-4

CDR3: CASSFGNYGYTF
V: TRBV5-1
J: TRBJ1-2

CDR3: CASSPPSRAGELFF
V: TRBV18
J: TRBJ2-2

CDR3: CASSLGPTGAEQYF
V: TRBV5-1
J: TRBJ2-7

CDR3: CASRQGTPPLHF
V: TRBV6-5
J: TRBJ1-6

CDR3: CASSLRVAMKGSYNEQFF
V: TRBV7-8
J: TRBJ2-1

CDR3: CASSLGSPGQGEQYF
V: TRBV7-2
J: TRBJ2-7

CDR3: CASRTSGGTYEQYF
V: TRBV2
J: TRBJ2-7

CDR3: CASRRGISGRLQETQYF
V: TRBV5-8
J: TRBJ2-5

CDR3: CASSLTGTGYEQYF
V: TRBV27
J: TRBJ2-7

CDR3: CASSIVVLGGGRTGELFF
V: TRBV19
J: TRBJ2-2

CDR3: CASSHVGVGTNEKLFF
V: TRBV5-4
J: TRBJ1-4

CDR3: CASSFVLRAYGYTF
V: TRBV27
J: TRBJ1-2

CDR3: CASSPSLGATNEKLFF
V: TRBV9
J: TRBJ1-4

CDR3: CASSPFNLIAKNIQYF
V: TRBV4-1
J: TRBJ2-4

CDR3: CASSRTLERVPDYTQYF
V: TRBV7-8
J: TRBJ2-3

CDR3: CASSLVGPGGAGNTIYF
V: TRBV5-1
J: TRBJ1-3

CDR3: CAWSVLGPRNQPQHF
V: TRBV30
J: TRBJ1-5

CDR3: CASSQGLAGINEQFF
V: TRBV4-2
J: TRBJ2-1

CDR3: CASSPRQGLEQYF
V: TRBV28
J: TRBJ2-7

CDR3: CASSGGGPLGSGELFF
V: TRBV28
J: TRBJ2-2

CDR3: CASSQAQEPYEQYF
V: TRBV4-1
J: TRBJ2-7

CDR3: CASSLAPQERDTGELFF
V: TRBV5-1
J: TRBJ2-2

CDR3: CASSPTIGTAMNTEAFF
V: TRBV18
J: TRBJ1-1

CDR3: CAWSVLRITMNTEAFF
V: TRBV30
J: TRBJ1-1

CDR3: CASSLTLEVEQFF
V: TRBV11-3
J: TRBJ2-1

CDR3: CASSLTYRGEETQYF
V: TRBV7-3
J: TRBJ2-5

CDR3: CASSYRTSGTDTQYF
V: TRBV5-4
J: TRBJ2-3

CDR3: CASSSRQRGYEQYF
V: TRBV11-2
J: TRBJ2-7

CDR3: CASSLDGARNIQYF
V: TRBV5-8
J: TRBJ2-4

CDR3: CASRGGLAIGETQYF
V: TRBV6-5
J: TRBJ2-5

CDR3: CASTAPGQANYEQYF
V: TRBV6-6
J: TRBJ2-7

CDR3: CASSLYVRTSGRSNTGELFF
V: TRBV13
J: TRBJ2-2

CDR3: CASSLQGAFNQPQHF
V: TRBV2
J: TRBJ1-5

CDR3: CASSPDRASPLHF
V: TRBV4-2
J: TRBJ1-6

CDR3: CASSPTREVYGYTF
V: TRBV4-1
J: TRBJ1-2

CDR3: CASSYSGGSTPRQFF
V: TRBV6-5
J: TRBJ2-1

CDR3: CASSQPQGVGYTF
V: TRBV13
J: TRBJ1-2

CDR3: CASSQLKEAGDEKLFF
V: TRBV4-2
J: TRBJ1-4

CDR3: CASSLGQGNEQYF
V: TRBV7-9
J: TRBJ2-7

CDR3: CASSRTSGTDTQYF
V: TRBV5-4
J: TRBJ2-3

CDR3: CASSLGGGRILNTEAFF
V: TRBV5-1
J: TRBJ1-1

CDR3: CASSMGGRPYEQYF
V: TRBV19
J: TRBJ2-7

CDR3: CASSPGTGGLGAFF
V: TRBV7-6
J: TRBJ1-1

CDR3: CASSQDLLGRGHGYTF
V: TRBV14
J: TRBJ1-2

CDR3: CASSFSPAGGNTEAFF
V: TRBV11-2
J: TRBJ1-1

CDR3: CASGSGEEQETQYF
V: TRBV5-1
J: TRBJ2-5

CDR3: CSAASGTEQYF
V: TRBV29-1
J: TRBJ2-7

CDR3: CASSYFAGLGGTEAFF
V: TRBV6-5
J: TRBJ1-1

CDR3: CASRRGGYEQYF
V: TRBV28
J: TRBJ2-7